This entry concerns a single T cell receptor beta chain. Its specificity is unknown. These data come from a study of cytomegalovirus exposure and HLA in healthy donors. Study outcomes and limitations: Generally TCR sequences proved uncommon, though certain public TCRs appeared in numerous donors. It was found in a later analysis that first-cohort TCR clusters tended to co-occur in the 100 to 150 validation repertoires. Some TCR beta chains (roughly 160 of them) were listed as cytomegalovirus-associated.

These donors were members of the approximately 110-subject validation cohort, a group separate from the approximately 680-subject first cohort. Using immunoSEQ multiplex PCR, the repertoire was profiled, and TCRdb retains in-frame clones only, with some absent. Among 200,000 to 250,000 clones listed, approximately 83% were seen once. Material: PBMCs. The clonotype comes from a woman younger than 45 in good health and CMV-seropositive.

As DNA, the CDR3 is TGCGCCAGCAGCCCTGCCCGGGAAACCTACACTGAAGCTTTCTTT. Translated, it gives CASSPARETYTEAFF. The V call is TRBV5-1, the J call TRBJ1-1; D is unclear. CDR1 is SGHRS, CDR2 YFSETQ, per germline. The CDR3 is 15 amino acids. Trimming removed 4 bases from V and 3 bases from J, with 16 bases in between.